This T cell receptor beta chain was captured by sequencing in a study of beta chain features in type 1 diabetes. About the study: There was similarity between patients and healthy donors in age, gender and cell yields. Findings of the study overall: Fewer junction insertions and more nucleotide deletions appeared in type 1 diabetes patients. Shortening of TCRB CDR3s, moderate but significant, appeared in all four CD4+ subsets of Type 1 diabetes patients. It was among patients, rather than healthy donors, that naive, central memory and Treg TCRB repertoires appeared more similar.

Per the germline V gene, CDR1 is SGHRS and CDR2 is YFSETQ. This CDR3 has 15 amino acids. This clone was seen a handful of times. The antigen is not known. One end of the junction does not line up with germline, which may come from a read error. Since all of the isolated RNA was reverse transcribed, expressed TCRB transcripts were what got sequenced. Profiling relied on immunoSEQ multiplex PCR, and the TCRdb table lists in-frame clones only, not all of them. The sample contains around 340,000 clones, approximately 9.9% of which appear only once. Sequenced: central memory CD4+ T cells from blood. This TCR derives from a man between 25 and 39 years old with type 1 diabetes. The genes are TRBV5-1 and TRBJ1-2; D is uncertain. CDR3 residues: CASSLEGLTNYGYTF. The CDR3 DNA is TGTGCCAGCAGCTTGGAAGGGCTAACTAACTATGGCTACACCTTC. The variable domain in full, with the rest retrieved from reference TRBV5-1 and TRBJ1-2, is KAGVTQTPRYLIKTRGQQVTLSCSPISGHRSVSWYQQTPGQGLQFLFEYFSETQRNKGNFPGRFSGRQFSNSRSEMNVSTLELGDSALYLCASSLEGLTNYGYTFGSGTRLTVV.